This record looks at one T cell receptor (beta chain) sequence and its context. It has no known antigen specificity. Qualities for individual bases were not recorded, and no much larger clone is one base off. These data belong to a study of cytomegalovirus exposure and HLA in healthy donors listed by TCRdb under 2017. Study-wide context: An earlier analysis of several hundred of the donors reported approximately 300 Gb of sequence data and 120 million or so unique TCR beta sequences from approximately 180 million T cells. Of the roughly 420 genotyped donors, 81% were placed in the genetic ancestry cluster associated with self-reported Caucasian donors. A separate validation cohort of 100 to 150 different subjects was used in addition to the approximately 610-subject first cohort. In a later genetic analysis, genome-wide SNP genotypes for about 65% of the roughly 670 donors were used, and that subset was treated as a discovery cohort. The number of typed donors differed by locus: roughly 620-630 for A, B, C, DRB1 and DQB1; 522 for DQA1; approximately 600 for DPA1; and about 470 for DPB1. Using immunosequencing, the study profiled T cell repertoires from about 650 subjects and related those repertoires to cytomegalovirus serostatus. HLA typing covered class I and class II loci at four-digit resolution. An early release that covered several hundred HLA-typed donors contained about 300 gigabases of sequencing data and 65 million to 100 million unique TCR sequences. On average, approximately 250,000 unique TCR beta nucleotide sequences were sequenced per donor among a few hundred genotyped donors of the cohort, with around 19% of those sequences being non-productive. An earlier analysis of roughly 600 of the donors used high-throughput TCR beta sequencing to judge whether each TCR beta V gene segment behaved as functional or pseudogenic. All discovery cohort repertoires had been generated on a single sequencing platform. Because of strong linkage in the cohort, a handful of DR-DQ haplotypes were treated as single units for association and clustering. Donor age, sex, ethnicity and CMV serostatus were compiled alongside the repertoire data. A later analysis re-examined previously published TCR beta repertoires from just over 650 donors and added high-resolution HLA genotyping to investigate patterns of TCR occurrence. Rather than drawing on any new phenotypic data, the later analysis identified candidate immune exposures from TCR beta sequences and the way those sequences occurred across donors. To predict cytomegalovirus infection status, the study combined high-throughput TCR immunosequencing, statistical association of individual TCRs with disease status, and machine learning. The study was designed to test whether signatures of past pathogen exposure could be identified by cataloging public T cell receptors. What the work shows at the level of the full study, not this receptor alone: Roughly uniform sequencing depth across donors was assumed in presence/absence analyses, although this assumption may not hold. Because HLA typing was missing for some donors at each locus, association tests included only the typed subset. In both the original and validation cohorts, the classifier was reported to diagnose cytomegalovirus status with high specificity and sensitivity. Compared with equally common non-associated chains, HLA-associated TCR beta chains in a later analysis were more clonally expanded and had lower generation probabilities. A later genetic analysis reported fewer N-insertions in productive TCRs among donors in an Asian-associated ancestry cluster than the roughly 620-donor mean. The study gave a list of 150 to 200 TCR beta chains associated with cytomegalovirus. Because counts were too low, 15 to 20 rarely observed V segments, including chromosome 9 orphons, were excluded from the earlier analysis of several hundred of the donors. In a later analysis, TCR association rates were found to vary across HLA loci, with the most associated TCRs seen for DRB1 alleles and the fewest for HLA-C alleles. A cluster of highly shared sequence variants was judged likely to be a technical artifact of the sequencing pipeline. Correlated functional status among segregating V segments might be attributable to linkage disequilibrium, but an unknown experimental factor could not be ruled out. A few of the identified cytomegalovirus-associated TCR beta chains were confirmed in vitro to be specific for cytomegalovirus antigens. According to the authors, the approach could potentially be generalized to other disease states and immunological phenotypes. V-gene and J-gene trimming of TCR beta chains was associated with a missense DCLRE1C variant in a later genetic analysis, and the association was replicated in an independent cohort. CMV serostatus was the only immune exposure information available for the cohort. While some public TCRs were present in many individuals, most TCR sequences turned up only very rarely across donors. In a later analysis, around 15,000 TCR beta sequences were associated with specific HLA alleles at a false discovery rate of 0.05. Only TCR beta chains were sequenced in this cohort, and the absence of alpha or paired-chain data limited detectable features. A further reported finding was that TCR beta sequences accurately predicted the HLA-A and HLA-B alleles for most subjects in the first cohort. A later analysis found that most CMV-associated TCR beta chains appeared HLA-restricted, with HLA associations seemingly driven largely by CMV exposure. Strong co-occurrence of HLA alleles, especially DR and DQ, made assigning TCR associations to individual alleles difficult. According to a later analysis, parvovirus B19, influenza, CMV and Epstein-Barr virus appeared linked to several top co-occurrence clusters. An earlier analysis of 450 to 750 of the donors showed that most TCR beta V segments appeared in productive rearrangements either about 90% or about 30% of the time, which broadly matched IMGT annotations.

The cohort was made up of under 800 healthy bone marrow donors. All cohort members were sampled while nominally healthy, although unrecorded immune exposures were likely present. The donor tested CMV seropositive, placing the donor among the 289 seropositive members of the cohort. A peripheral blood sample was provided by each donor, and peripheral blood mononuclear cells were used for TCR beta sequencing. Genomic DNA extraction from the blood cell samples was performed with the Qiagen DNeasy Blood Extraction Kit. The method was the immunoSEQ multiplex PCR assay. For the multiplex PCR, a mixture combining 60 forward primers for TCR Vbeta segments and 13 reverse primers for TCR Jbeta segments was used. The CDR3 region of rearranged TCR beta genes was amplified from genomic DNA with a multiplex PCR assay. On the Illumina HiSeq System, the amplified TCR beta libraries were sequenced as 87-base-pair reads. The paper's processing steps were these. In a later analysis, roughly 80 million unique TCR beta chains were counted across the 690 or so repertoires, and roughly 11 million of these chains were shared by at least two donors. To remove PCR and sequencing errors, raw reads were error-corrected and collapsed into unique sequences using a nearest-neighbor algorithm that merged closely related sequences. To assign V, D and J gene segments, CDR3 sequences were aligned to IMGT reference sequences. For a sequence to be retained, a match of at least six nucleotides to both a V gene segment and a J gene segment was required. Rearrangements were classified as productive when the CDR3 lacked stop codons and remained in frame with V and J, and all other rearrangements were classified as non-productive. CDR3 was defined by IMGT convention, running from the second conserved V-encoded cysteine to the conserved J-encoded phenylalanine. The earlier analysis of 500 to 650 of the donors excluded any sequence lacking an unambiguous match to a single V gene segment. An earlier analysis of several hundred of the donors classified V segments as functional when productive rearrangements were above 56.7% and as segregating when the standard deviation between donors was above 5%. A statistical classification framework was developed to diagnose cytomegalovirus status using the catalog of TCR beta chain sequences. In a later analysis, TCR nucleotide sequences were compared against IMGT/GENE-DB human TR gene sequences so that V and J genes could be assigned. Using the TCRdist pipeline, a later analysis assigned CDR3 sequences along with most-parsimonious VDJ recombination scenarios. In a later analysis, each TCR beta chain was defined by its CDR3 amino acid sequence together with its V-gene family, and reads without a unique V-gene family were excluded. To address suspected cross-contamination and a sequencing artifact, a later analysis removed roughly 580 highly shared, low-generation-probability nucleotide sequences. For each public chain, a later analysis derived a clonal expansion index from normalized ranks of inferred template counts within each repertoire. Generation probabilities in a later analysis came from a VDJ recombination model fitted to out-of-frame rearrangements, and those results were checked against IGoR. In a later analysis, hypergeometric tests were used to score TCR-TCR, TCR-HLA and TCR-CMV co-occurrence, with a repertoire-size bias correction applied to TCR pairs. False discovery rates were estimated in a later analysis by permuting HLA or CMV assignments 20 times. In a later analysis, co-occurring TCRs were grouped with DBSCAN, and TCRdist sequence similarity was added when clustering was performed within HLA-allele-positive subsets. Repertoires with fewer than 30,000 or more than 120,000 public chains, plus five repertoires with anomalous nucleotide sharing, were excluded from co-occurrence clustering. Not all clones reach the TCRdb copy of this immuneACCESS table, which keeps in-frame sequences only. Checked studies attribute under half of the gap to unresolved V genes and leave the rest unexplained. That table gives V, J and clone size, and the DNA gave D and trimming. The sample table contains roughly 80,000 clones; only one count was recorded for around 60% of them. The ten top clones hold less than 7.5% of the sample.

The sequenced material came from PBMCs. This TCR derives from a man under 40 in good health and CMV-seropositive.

The nucleotides read TGTGCCATCAGTGAGGACTATCGGGCTTTCTTT. This codes for CAISEDYRAFF. The V gene is TRBV10-3 and the J gene is TRBJ1-1; a confident D gene designation cannot be given. In the germline V gene, CDR1 corresponds to ENHRY and CDR2 to SYGVKD. The CDR3 covers 11 residues, taking in both the cysteine and the phenylalanine. CDR3 DNA only is kept here, 33 bases in frame from base 1. Trimming costs V 2 bases and J 11 bases, and their ends lie 9 bases apart.